A single sample is the source of the 15 T cell receptor beta chains below, sequenced in a study of OX40 agonist ivuxolimab in advanced cancers. Using immunoSEQ multiplex PCR, the repertoire was profiled, and TCRdb retains in-frame clones only, with some absent. The sample has around 63,000 clones; more than 70% are singletons. Material: CD4+ or CD8+ T cells sorted from blood, obtained in a trial of the OX40 agonist ivuxolimab. Source of these receptors: an adult with an advanced solid tumor such as melanoma, head and neck, liver or kidney cancer.

Only a few counts were recorded for this clone. The rearrangement joins TRBV18 to TRBJ1-2; 12 bases line up with TRBD1. Trimming at V came to 8 bases and at J to 7 bases, leaving 8 bases not matched to a gene. Germline V lookup: CDR1 KGHSH, CDR2 LQKENI. The CDR3 has 14 amino acids. The CDR3 coding sequence is TGTGCCAGCGCCCCGGGACAGGGGGCTTTTGGCTACACCTTC. Protein: CASAPGQGAFGYTF.

The chain uses TRBV19 and TRBJ1-2; D ambiguous. Germline V gene sequence: CDR1 LNHDA, CDR2 SQIVND (reference sequence). V was cut by 6 bases and J by 3 bases, with 14 bases left in between. This CDR3 contains 14 residues. The CDR3 DNA sequence: TGTGCCAGTAGCCGAGGCCGGCAGGACTATGGCTACACCTTC. Its translation is CASSRGRQDYGYTF.

The chain carries TRBV6-1 and TRBJ1-1, with 7 nucleotides matching TRBD1. V lost 5 bases and J lost 7; bases outside the gene matches: 4. CDR3 length equals 12 residues. Germline CDR1 MNHNS, CDR2 SASEGT. The CDR3: CASSFQGGEAFF. CDR3 nucleotide sequence: TGTGCCAGCAGTTTTCAGGGGGGTGAAGCTTTCTTT.

The chain joins TRBV11-2 to TRBJ2-7; 10 bases line up with TRBD1. With V trimmed by 5 bases and J by 5 bases, 15 bases remained unmatched. Germline V lookup: CDR1 SGHAT, CDR2 FQNNGV. The CDR3 contains 17 residues. The CDR3 DNA reads TGTGCCAGCAGCCTCGTCCCGACAGGGGGCGCGGAAAACGAGCAGTACTTC. Translated, it gives CASSLVPTGGAENEQYF.

This clone was picked up one time. The rearrangement joins TRBV20-1 to TRBJ2-1; D is possibly TRBD1 (6 bases). The length of the CDR3 is 11 residues. The V gene lost 5 bases and the J gene lost 7 bases, with 9 bases spanning the gap. Germline CDR1 DFQATT, CDR2 SNEGSKA (reference sequence). The CDR3 region has the DNA TGCAGTGCTGCAAGGGGGAATGAGCAGTTCTTC. It yields the protein CSAARGNEQFF.

The chain is built from TRBV10-3 and TRBJ2-7, with 7 bases identical to TRBD2. CDR1 is ENHRY and CDR2 is SYGVKD in the germline V gene. The CDR3 is 15 residues long. J lost 2 bases, V lost 5 bases, and 9 bases had no gene match. The CDR3: CAISPHGGTAYEQYF. The CDR3 DNA reads TGTGCCATCAGTCCCCACGGGGGGACCGCCTACGAGCAGTACTTC.

The J gene is TRBJ2-6, the V gene TRBV10-3; the match to TRBD1 covers 12 bases. Germline V CDR1 and CDR2: ENHRY, SYGVKD. The CDR3 totals 20 residues. Trimming at V came to 2 bases and at J to 2 bases, leaving 10 bases not matched to a gene. CDR3 DNA: TGTGCCATCAGTGAGCCTCGGGGACAGGGGGCTGCCACTGGGGCCAACGTCCTGACTTTC. Translation: CAISEPRGQGAATGANVLTF.

The V gene is TRBV19, the J gene TRBJ2-1; 14 bases line up with TRBD2. The junction had 5 bases not matched to a gene; V was cut back by 5 bases and J by 5 bases. The germline V gene has CDR1 LNHDA and CDR2 SQIVND (reference sequence). This CDR3 has 16 residues. CDR3 nucleotides: TGTGCCAGTAGTGAGAGGGGACTAGCGGGAGACAATGAGCAGTTCTTC. Protein product: CASSERGLAGDNEQFF. The full variable domain, in which reference TRBV19 and TRBJ2-1 provide the parts outside the CDR3, is DGGITQSPKYLFRKEGQNVTLSCEQNLNHDAMYWYRQDPGQGLRLIYYSQIVNDFQKGDIAEGYSVSREKKESFPLTVTSAQKNPTAFYLCASSERGLAGDNEQFFGPGTRLTVL.

The rearrangement uses TRBV6-5 and TRBJ2-1; 11 nucleotides agree with TRBD2. From germline, CDR1 is MNHEY and CDR2 SVGAGI. This CDR3 spans 15 amino acids. Unmatched junction bases numbered 3, after V lost 2 bases and J lost 6 bases. CDR3 in DNA: TGTGCCAGCAGTTACGCGACTAGCGGGATCAATGAGCAGTTCTTC. Its protein product is CASSYATSGINEQFF.

The chain joins TRBV19 to TRBJ2-7; 8 nucleotides align to TRBD1. Germline V gene sequence: CDR1 LNHDA, CDR2 SQIVND (reference sequence). Trimming took 5 bases from V and 5 from J; bases not matched to a gene: 5. This CDR3 has 13 amino acids. Here the CDR3 reads CASSPRTGNEQYF. CDR3 sequence (DNA): TGTGCCAGTAGTCCTAGGACAGGGAACGAGCAGTACTTC.

This clone was counted once. The V and J genes are TRBV6-1 and TRBJ1-2; 9 bases line up with TRBD1. The CDR3 has 15 residues. CDR1 is MNHNS, CDR2 SASEGT, per germline. V lost 7 bases, J lost 6 bases, and 12 bases stayed unmatched. DNA of the CDR3: TGTGCCAGCACCCTCGAATACCGGGACAGGGATGGCTACACCTTC. Amino acid sequence: CASTLEYRDRDGYTF.

The chain couples TRBV5-1 to TRBJ1-4, with TRBD1 identical over 7 bases. Germline V gene lookup returns CDR1 SGHRS and CDR2 YFSETQ. V lost 0 bases to trimming and J lost 4 bases; unmatched junction nucleotides: 3. The CDR3 extends over 15 amino acids. CDR3 sequence reads: CASSLAGQDNEKLFF. CDR3 DNA: TGCGCCAGCAGCTTGGCCGGACAGGATAATGAAAAACTGTTTTTT. Full variable domain (outside the CDR3, taken from reference TRBV5-1 and TRBJ1-4): KAGVTQTPRYLIKTRGQQVTLSCSPISGHRSVSWYQQTPGQGLQFLFEYFSETQRNKGNFPGRFSGRQFSNSRSEMNVSTLELGDSALYLCASSLAGQDNEKLFFGSGTQLSVL.

CDR3 in amino acids: CAISETGTANTGELFF. For the CDR3, the DNA is TGTGCCATCAGTGAAACCGGGACAGCGAACACCGGGGAGCTGTTTTTT. The chain couples TRBV10-3 to TRBJ2-2; 7 nucleotides agree with TRBD1. The CDR3 sequence is 16 residues long. V shed 3 bases, J shed 0 bases, and the junction held 4 bases outside the gene matches. Germline V gives CDR1 ENHRY, CDR2 SYGVKD.

J is TRBJ2-5 and V is TRBV9, with D perhaps TRBD1 or TRBD2 (5 bases each). CDR1 SGDLS and CDR2 YYNGEE come from the germline V gene. The CDR3 covers 14 residues. Trimming shortened V by 4 bases and J by 2 bases, and 12 bases separated the two germline ends. CDR3 bases: TGTGCCAGCAGCACGTCGGGACCACAAGAGACCCAGTACTTC. This gives the protein CASSTSGPQETQYF.

This sequence joins TRBV6-1 and TRBJ2-7; the match to TRBD1 covers 12 bases. The germline V gene encodes CDR1 MNHNS and CDR2 SASEGT. The CDR3 runs 14 residues. The V gene end was trimmed by 7 bases and the J gene end by 4 bases; junction bases not matched to a gene: 5. The CDR3 region has the DNA TGTGCCAGCACTAGGGGACAGGGGGCTTACGAGCAGTACTTC. It codes for CASTRGQGAYEQYF.